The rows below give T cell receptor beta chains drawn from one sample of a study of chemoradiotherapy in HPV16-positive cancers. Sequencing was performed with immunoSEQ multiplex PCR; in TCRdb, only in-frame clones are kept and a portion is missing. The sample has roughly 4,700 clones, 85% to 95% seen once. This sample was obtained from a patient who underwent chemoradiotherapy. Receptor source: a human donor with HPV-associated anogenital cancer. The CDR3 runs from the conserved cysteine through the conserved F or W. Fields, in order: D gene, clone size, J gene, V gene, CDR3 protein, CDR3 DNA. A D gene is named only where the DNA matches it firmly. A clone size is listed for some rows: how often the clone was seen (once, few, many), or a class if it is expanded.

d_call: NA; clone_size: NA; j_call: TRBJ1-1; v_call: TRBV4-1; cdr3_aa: CASSPLGPTMNTEAFF; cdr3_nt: TGCGCCAGCAGCCCTTTAGGACCTACCATGAACACTGAAGCTTTCTTT
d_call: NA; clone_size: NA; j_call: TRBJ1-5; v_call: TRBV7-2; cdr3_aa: CASSQGTTNQPQHF; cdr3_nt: TGTGCCAGCAGCCAGGGGACAACTAATCAGCCCCAGCATTTT
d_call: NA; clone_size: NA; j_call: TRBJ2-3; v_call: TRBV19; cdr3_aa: CASNWAYTSTDTQYF; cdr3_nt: TGTGCCAGTAACTGGGCGTATACTAGCACAGATACGCAGTATTTT
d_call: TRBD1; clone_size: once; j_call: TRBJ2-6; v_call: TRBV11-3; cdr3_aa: CASSLGTGESGANVLTF; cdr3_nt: TGTGCCAGCAGCTTAGGAACAGGGGAATCTGGGGCCAACGTCCTGACTTTC
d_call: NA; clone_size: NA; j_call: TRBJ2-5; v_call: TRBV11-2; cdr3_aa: CASGQETQYF; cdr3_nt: TGTGCCAGCGGACAAGAGACCCAGTACTTC
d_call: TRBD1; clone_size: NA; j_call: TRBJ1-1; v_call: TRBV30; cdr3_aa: CAWNDRDEAFF; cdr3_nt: TGTGCCTGGAATGACAGGGATGAAGCTTTCTTT
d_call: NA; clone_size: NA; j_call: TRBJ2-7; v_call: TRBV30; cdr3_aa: CAYTQGTAYEQYF; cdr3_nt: TGTGCCTATACCCAAGGTACCGCCTACGAGCAGTACTTC
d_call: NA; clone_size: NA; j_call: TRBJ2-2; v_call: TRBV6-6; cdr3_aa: CASSWGPSDTGELFF; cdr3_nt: TGTGCCAGCAGTTGGGGACCATCGGACACCGGGGAGCTGTTTTTT
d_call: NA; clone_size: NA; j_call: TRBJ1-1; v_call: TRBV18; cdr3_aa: CASSSGTRNTEAFF; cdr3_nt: TGTGCCAGCTCGTCCGGGACAAGGAACACTGAAGCTTTCTTT
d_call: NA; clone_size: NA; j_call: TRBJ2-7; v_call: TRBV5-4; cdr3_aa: CASSLQGFYEQYF; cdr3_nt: TGTGCCAGCAGCTTGCAGGGCTTTTACGAGCAGTACTTC
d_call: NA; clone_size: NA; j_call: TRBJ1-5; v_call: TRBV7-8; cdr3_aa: CASSLGDGNQPQHF; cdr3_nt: TGTGCCAGCAGCTTAGGGGATGGCAATCAGCCCCAGCATTTT
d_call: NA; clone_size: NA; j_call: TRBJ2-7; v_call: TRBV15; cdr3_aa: CATSRDWDSLDEQYF; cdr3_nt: TGTGCCACCAGCAGAGATTGGGACTCACTCGACGAGCAGTACTTC
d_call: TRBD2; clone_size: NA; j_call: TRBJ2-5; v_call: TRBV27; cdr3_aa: CASKLTSGWGETQYF; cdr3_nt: TGTGCCAGCAAATTGACTAGCGGATGGGGAGAGACCCAGTACTTC
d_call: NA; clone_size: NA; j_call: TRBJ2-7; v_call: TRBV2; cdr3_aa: CASGEGTSYEQYF; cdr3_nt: TGTGCCAGCGGTGAGGGGACCTCCTACGAGCAGTACTTC
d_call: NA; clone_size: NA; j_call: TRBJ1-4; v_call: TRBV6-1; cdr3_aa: CASRAPWVTNEKLFF; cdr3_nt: TGTGCCAGCAGAGCCCCTTGGGTGACTAATGAAAAACTGTTTTTT
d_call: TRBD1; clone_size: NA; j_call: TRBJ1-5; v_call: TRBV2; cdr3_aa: CASSEAGTANQPQHF; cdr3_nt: TGTGCCAGCAGTGAAGCTGGGACAGCGAATCAGCCCCAGCATTTT
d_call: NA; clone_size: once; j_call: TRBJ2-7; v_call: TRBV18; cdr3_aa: CASSPGIPNEQYF; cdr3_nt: TGTGCCAGCTCACCTGGGATACCAAACGAGCAGTACTTC
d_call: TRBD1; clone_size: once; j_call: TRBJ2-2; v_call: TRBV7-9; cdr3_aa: CASSLGPGGANTGELFF; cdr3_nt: TGTGCCAGCAGCTTAGGGCCAGGGGGCGCGAACACCGGGGAGCTGTTTTTT
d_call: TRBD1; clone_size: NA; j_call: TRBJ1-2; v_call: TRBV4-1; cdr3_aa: CASSQDPQGVLEGYTF; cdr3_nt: TGCGCCAGCAGCCAAGATCCACAGGGGGTTCTTGAAGGCTACACCTTC
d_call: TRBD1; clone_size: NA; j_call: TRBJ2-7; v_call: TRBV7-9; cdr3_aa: CASSLRTGSNYEQYF; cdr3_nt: TGTGCCAGCAGCTTAAGGACAGGGAGTAACTACGAGCAGTACTTC
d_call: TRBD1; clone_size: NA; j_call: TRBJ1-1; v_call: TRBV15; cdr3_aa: CATSRTKTGSAEAFF; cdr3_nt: TGTGCCACCAGCAGAACCAAGACAGGGAGTGCTGAAGCTTTCTTT
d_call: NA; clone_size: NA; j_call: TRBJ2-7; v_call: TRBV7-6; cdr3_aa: CASSNPGGPARNEQYF; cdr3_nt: TGTGCCAGCAGCAATCCGGGGGGCCCCGCCAGAAACGAGCAGTACTTC
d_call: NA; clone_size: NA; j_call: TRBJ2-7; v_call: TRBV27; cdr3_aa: CASSFRAGSSYEQYF; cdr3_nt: TGTGCCAGCAGTTTCCGAGCAGGGAGCTCCTACGAGCAGTACTTC
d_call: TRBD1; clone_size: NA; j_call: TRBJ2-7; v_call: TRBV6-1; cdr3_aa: CASSDRLRTQGASREQYF; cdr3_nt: TGTGCCAGCAGTGACAGGCTCAGGACGCAGGGGGCCTCGCGCGAGCAGTACTTC
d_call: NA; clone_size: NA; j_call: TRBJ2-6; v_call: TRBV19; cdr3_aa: CAVKGLSSSGANVLTF; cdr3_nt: TGTGCCGTAAAAGGACTGTCGAGCTCTGGGGCCAACGTCCTGACTTTC
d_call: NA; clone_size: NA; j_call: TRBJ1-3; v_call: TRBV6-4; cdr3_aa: CASRPLLSGNTIYF; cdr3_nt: TGTGCCAGCAGGCCACTTCTCTCTGGAAACACCATATATTTT
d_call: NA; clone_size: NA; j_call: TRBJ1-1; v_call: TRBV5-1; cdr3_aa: CASTPNILGLAEAFF; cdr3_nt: TGCGCCAGCACCCCCAACATCTTAGGTCTGGCTGAAGCTTTCTTT
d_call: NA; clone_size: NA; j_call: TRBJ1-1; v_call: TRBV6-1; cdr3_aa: CASSTPKMNTEAFF; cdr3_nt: TGTGCCAGCAGTACACCGAAAATGAACACTGAAGCTTTCTTT
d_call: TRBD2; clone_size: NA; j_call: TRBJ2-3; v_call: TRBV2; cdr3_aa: CASSEGTSALDTQYF; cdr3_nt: TGTGCCAGCAGTGAGGGGACTAGCGCCCTAGATACGCAGTATTTT
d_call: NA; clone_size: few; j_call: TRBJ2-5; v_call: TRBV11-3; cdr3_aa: CASSPRMGETQYF; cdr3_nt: TGTGCCAGCAGCCCCCGGATGGGGGAGACCCAGTACTTC
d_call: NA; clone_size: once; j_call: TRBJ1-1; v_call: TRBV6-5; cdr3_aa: CASIAQGPKNTEAFF; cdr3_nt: TGTGCCAGCATTGCACAAGGGCCCAAGAACACTGAAGCTTTCTTT
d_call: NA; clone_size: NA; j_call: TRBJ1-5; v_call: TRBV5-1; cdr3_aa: CASSPGHGDSNQPQHF; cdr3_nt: TGCGCCAGCAGCCCCGGACACGGCGATAGCAATCAGCCCCAGCATTTT
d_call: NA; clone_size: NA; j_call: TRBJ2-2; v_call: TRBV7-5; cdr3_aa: CARSATGTGDTGELFF; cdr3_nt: TGTGCCAGAAGCGCTACCGGGACAGGGGACACCGGGGAGCTGTTTTTT
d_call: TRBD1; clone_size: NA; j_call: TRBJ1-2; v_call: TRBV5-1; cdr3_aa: CASSAGQGGLGGYTF; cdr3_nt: TGCGCCAGCAGCGCCGGCCAGGGGGGGCTAGGGGGCTACACCTTC
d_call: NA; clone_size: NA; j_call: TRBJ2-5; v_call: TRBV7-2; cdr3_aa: CASSLVGEPSETQYF; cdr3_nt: TGTGCCAGCAGCTTAGTCGGGGAACCAAGTGAGACCCAGTACTTC
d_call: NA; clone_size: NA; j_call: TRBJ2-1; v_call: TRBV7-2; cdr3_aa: CASSPPGEVGEQFF; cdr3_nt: TGTGCCAGCAGCCCCCCTGGGGAGGTAGGTGAGCAGTTCTTC
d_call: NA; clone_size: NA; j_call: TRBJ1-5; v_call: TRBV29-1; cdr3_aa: CSVEIGDSNQPQHF; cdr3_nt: TGCAGCGTTGAGATCGGAGATAGCAATCAGCCCCAGCATTTT
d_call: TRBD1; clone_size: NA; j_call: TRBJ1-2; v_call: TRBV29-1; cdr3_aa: CSTQQGKGYGYTF; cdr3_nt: TGCAGCACGCAACAGGGGAAGGGCTATGGCTACACCTTC
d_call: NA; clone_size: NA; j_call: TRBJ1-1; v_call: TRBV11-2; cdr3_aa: CASSTRPVRDTEAFF; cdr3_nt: TGTGCCAGCAGCACACGCCCGGTGAGGGACACTGAAGCTTTCTTT
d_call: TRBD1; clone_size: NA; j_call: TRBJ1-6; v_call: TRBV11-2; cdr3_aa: CASSFLTGANSPLHF; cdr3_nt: TGTGCCAGCAGCTTCCTGACAGGGGCTAATTCACCCCTCCACTTT
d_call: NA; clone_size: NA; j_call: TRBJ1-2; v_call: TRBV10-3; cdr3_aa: CAISDMRGYTF; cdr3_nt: TGTGCCATCAGTGATATGCGGGGCTACACCTTC
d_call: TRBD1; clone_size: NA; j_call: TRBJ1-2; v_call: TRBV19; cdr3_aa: CASSERDRGRNGYTF; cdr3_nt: TGTGCCAGTAGTGAGCGGGACAGGGGGCGAAATGGCTACACCTTC
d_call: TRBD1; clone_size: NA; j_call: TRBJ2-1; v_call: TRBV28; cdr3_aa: CASSFWTGGYNEQFF; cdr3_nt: TGTGCCAGCAGTTTTTGGACAGGGGGCTACAATGAGCAGTTCTTC
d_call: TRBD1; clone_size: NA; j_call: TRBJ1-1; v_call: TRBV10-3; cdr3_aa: CAIREGTVNTEAFF; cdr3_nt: TGTGCCATCAGGGAGGGGACAGTGAACACTGAAGCTTTCTTT
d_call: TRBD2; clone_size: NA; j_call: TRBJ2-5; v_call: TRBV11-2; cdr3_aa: CASSLGLAGVGETQYF; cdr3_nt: TGTGCCAGCAGCTTAGGACTAGCGGGGGTTGGGGAGACCCAGTACTTC
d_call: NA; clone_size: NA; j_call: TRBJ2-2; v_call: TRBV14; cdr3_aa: CASSPTDHTGELFF; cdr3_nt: TGTGCCAGCAGCCCCACAGACCACACCGGGGAGCTGTTTTTT
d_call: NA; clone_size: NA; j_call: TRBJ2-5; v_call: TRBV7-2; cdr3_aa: CASSSGATIQETQYF; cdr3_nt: TGTGCCAGCAGCTCCGGGGCGACGATACAAGAGACCCAGTACTTC
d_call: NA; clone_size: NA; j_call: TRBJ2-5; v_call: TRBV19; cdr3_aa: CASSIRTADETQYF; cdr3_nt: TGTGCCAGTAGTATCAGGACCGCGGACGAGACCCAGTACTTC
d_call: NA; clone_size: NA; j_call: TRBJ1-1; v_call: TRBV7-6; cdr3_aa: CASSSLPGDTEAFF; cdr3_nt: TGTGCCAGCAGCTCATTACCAGGGGACACTGAAGCTTTCTTT
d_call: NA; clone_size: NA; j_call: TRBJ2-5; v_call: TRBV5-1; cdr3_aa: CASSPEGYQETQYF; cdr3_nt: TGCGCCAGCAGCCCCGAGGGGTACCAAGAGACCCAGTACTTC